This entry lists 15 T cell receptor beta chains sequenced from one sample in a study of tumor-infiltrating lymphocytes in oesophageal squamous cell carcinoma. TCRdb re-called the PCR reads through MiXCR, storing one row per CDR3 protein. The sample has under 7,500 distinct CDR3 sequences, roughly 15% seen once. Sequencing used normal esophageal tissue next to the tumor. The receptor source for this set is a male donor with esophageal squamous cell carcinoma.

This clonotype was detected many times. A much larger clonotype is one base distant, so this may be a read error. The chain recombines TRBV27 with TRBJ2-7; the match to TRBD1 covers 7 bases. This CDR3 is built from 15 residues. Per germline, CDR1 MNHEY and CDR2 SMNVEV (reference sequence). For the CDR3, the DNA is TGTGCCAGCAGTATATCCGGGACAGATCCCCATGAGCAGTACTTC. Encoded protein: CASSISGTDPHEQYF.

This clonotype is labeled medium-sized (0.01 to 0.1%). This sequence may be a read error, since a much larger clone differs from it by one base. The chain recombines TRBV7-3 with TRBJ2-7; 8 nucleotides align to TRBD1. Germline-derived CDR1 and CDR2 are SGHTA and FQGTGA. Germline trimming cut 5 bases from V and 7 bases from J; bases unmatched to any gene: 13. This CDR3 has 15 amino acids. CDR3 DNA: TGTGCCAGCAGCCTAGGGACAGGTCTGCGCAATGAGCAGTACTTC. Amino acid sequence: CASSLGTGLRNEQYF. The full variable domain, completed using reference TRBV7-3 and TRBJ2-7, is GAGVSQTPSNKVTEKGKYVELRCDPISGHTALYWYRQSLGQGPEFLIYFQGTGAADDSGLPNDRFFAVRPEGSVSTLKIQRTERGDSAVYLCASSLGTGLRNEQYFGPGTRLTVT.

The J gene is TRBJ2-6, the V gene TRBV9; perhaps TRBD1 as D (5 bases). The DNA end lines up better with TRBJ1-2; the J call may be wrong. Germline V gives CDR1 SGDLS, CDR2 YYNGEE. There are 15 residues in the CDR3. In DNA, the CDR3 is TGTGCCAGCAGCGTAGTTCCGGGGACCGACTATGGCTACACCTTC. Translation gives CASSVVPGTDYGYTF.

The chain links TRBV5-5 to TRBJ1-1; 8 nucleotides agree with TRBD1. The CDR3 spans 14 residues. Germline CDR1 and CDR2: SGHKS and YYEKEE (reference sequence). Unmatched junction bases numbered 6, after V lost 3 bases and J lost 5 bases. CDR3 loop: CASSSQGAWTEAFF. The CDR3 DNA sequence: TGTGCCAGCAGCTCTCAGGGGGCTTGGACTGAAGCTTTCTTT.

This clonotype was seen ten or more times. This may be a read error, as it is one base from a much larger clone. This chain uses TRBV7-8 with TRBJ2-3, with TRBD2 matching over 10 bases. The germline CDR1 and CDR2 sequences are SGHVS and FQNEAQ. The V and J ends lost 0 bases and 14 bases, in that order; junction bases with no gene match: 14. The CDR3 has 16 amino acids. In nucleotides, the CDR3 is TGTGCCAGCAGCTTAGCGCAGCGGGGGGGCACCGGGGAGCTGTATTTT. Encoded protein: CASSLAQRGGTGELYF.

Of note for this clonotype: The missing conserved phenylalanine or tryptophan at the end of this CDR3 makes a read error likely. The limits of the CDR3 on the DNA are not certain, so only TCRdb's listed CDR3 is given. The genes are TRBV11-1 and TRBJ2-1; the table assigns TRBD2, which was not confirmed against the DNA. Germline CDR1 is SGHAT and CDR2 is FQDESV (reference sequence). Both ends counted, the CDR3 spans 15 residues. The CDR3 sequence: CARSRITGLSEGEYV.

The chain recombines TRBV10-3 with TRBJ2-1; perhaps TRBD2 as D (6 bases). The CDR3 runs 13 residues. Germline assignment: CDR1 ENHRY and CDR2 SYGVKD. V lost 8 bases and J 0 bases, leaving 8 bases between the germline ends. CDR3: CAIGRGSYNEQFF. CDR3 DNA: TGTGCCATCGGGCGGGGCTCCTACAATGAGCAGTTCTTC.

This clonotype was seen repeatedly, ten times or more. V usage is TRBV7-9 and J usage is TRBJ2-7; weak D call: TRBD2 (6 bases). The germline V gene has CDR1 SEHNR and CDR2 FQNEAQ (reference sequence). V was shortened by 2 bases and J by 0 bases, with 8 bases between the two germline ends. CDR3 length: 14 residues. CDR3 bases: TGTGCCAGCAGCTTACCCGGGAGCTCCTACGAGCAGTACTTC. Protein: CASSLPGSSYEQYF.

The table lists this clonotype with many counts. The chain uses TRBV5-4 and TRBJ2-1; D is possibly TRBD2 (5 bases). Germline-derived CDR1 and CDR2 are SGHNT and YYREEE (reference sequence). The CDR3 loop spans 16 amino acids. V dropped 4 bases and J dropped 2 bases, with 16 bases sitting between them. CDR3 residues: CASSLPRKRAYNEQFF. Written as DNA, the CDR3 is TGTGCCAGCAGCCTACCCCGTAAGAGGGCCTACAATGAGCAGTTCTTC.

By frequency in the sample, this clonotype is medium-sized (0.01 to 0.1%). This chain uses TRBV11-3 with TRBJ2-3, with a possible D match to TRBD1 (7 bases). This CDR3 has 14 amino acids. V shed 6 bases and J shed 0 bases, with 10 bases lying between them. Per the germline V gene, CDR1 is SGHNT and CDR2 is YENEEA. CDR3: CASRRDSSTDTQYF. CDR3 nucleotide sequence: TGTGCCAGCAGGCGGGACAGTAGCACAGATACGCAGTATTTT.

The chain links TRBV11-3 to TRBJ2-4; TRBD1 matches 9 bases. TRBJ2-5 matches the DNA end more closely, so the J call is doubtful. There are 14 residues in the CDR3. The V gene's germline CDR1 is SGHNT and CDR2 YENEEA. CDR3: CASIGTGNQETQYF. The CDR3, as DNA: TGTGCCAGCATCGGGACAGGGAATCAAGAGACCCAGTACTTC.

The rearrangement joins TRBV28 to TRBJ1-5; D not certain. CDR3 length equals 13 residues. V lost 7 bases and J 2 bases, leaving 9 bases between the germline ends. Per germline, CDR1 MDHEN and CDR2 SYDVKM. The CDR3 nucleotides read TGTGCCAGCATGCAACTCCGCAATCAGCCCCAGCATTTT. Residues: CASMQLRNQPQHF.

This clonotype was observed at least ten times. The CDR3: CASREDSGNTIYF. CDR3 bases: TGTGCCAGCAGGGAGGACTCTGGAAACACCATATATTTT. The chain has TRBV11-3 and TRBJ1-3; D is unclear. CDR3 length: 13 amino acids. The V and J ends lost 6 bases and 0 bases respectively, with 6 bases between them. Germline V lookup: CDR1 SGHNT, CDR2 YENEEA.

A note on this clonotype: Given the absence of the conserved phenylalanine or tryptophan at the CDR3 end, a read error is likely. No DNA is shown, since the ends of the CDR3 on it are uncertain; the CDR3 is the one TCRdb lists. The chain couples TRBV7-2 to TRBJ2-3; TRBD2, as called in the table, went unchecked against the DNA. A total of 17 residues make up the CDR3, ends included. Germline CDR1 and CDR2: SGHTA and FQGNSA. The CDR3 is CASSLTGTSWETQYFGP.

For this clonotype: An end of the junction differs from the germline gene, which may be a read error. CDR3 loop: CARSFGGPPTELFF. For the CDR3, the DNA is TGTGCCAGAAGTTTCGGGGGGCCCCCAACAGAGCTGTTTTTT. The chain employs TRBV28 and TRBJ2-2; the D gene is possibly TRBD2 (7 bases). The germline CDR1 and CDR2 sequences are MDHEN and SYDVKM. The length of the CDR3 is 14 residues.